Below are 5 T cell receptor beta chains sequenced from a single sample in a study of CD8 T cells in Susac syndrome. Reverse transcription of roughly 0.45 to 1 ug RNA was performed with random hexamers. TCRdb fed the immunoSEQ multiplex PCR reads into MiXCR, producing one record per CDR3 protein. The sample has 150,000 to 200,000 distinct CDR3 sequences; 80% to 95% are singletons. The sequenced sample consisted of CD4+ T cells from PBMCs. The source is a human donor in good health.

The chain links TRBV12-3 or TRBV12-4 to TRBJ1-6; D is ambiguous. V shed 8 bases and J shed 7 bases, with 12 bases lying between them. The CDR3 loop spans 13 amino acids. The CDR3 DNA sequence: TGTGCCAGCCGGCAGGCGAGGAATTCACCCCTCCACTTT. Amino acids: CASRQARNSPLHF.

This clonotype has only one observation. The gene calls are TRBV6-1 and TRBJ1-5; possible D gene TRBD1, 5 bases. In germline, CDR1 is MNHNS, CDR2 SASEGT. Trimming removed 4 bases from V and 0 bases from J, with 10 bases in between. This CDR3 spans 15 amino acids. This CDR3 reads CASSVKRGSNQPQHF. The CDR3 DNA sequence: TGTGCCAGCAGTGTGAAAAGGGGTAGCAATCAGCCCCAGCATTTT.

The gene calls are TRBV12-3 or TRBV12-4 and TRBJ2-3; D remains unclear. Trimming removed 3 bases at V and 7 bases at J, with 5 bases between. This CDR3 is 11 amino acids long. The CDR3 is CASSFANTQYF. CDR3 bases: TGTGCCAGCAGTTTCGCCAATACGCAGTATTTT.

The gene calls are TRBV5-4 and TRBJ1-3; no clear D gene. Germline V gives CDR1 SGHNT, CDR2 YYREEE (reference sequence). The ends were cut back, 4 bases at V and 7 bases at J, with 18 bases in the middle. The length of the CDR3 is 15 residues. CDR3 protein: CASSRSSQAENTIYF. DNA of the CDR3: TGTGCCAGCAGCCGTAGCAGCCAGGCTGAGAACACCATATATTTT.

This rearrangement joins TRBV6-5 to TRBJ2-7; tentative D call: TRBD2 (5 bases). This CDR3 contains 15 residues. In germline, CDR1 is MNHEY, CDR2 SVGAGI. Trimming stripped 2 bases from V and 0 bases from J, with 11 bases between. CDR3 in DNA: TGTGCCAGCAGTTACCGACGGACTGGCTCCTACGAGCAGTACTTC. This encodes CASSYRRTGSYEQYF.